The source of this TCR beta chain is a study of T cell responses to AZD1222 COVID-19 vaccine. Method: immunoSEQ multiplex PCR; TCRdb's copy keeps in-frame clones and lacks some. The table lists 250,000 to 300,000 clones, approximately 94% of them singletons. The CDR3 runs 16 residues. Trimming took 4 bases from V and 4 from J; bases not matched to a gene: 6. In germline, CDR1 is SGHRS, CDR2 YFSETQ. The sample consisted of peripheral blood, taken 28 days after the second AZD1222 dose. The chain links TRBV5-1 to TRBJ2-2; 11 bases map to TRBD1. This clonotype was obtained from an adult who received the AZD1222 COVID-19 vaccine. The CDR3 nucleotides read TGCGCCAGCAGCCGGGACAGGGGGTCGGGCACCGGGGAGCTGTTTTTT. It yields the protein CASSRDRGSGTGELFF.